These 14 T cell receptor beta chains were all obtained from the same sample, sequenced in a study of beta chain features in type 1 diabetes. The antigens these receptors bind are not known. Study findings and constraints: Moderately but significantly shorter TCRB CDR3s were found in Type 1 diabetes patients in all four CD4+ subsets.

Expressed TCRB transcripts were sequenced, since all the RNA that had been isolated was reverse transcribed. Sequencing used immunoSEQ multiplex PCR; TCRdb keeps in-frame clones, though not all of them. The sample has hundreds of thousands of clones, more than 13% seen once. Sequenced: naive CD4+ T cells from blood. All receptors derive from a man younger than 30 with type 1 diabetes.

V gene TRBV19 combines with J gene TRBJ1-2, with 7 bases fitting TRBD1. CDR1 is LNHDA and CDR2 is SQIVND in the germline V gene (reference sequence). V dropped 6 bases and J dropped 5; count of bases not matched to a gene: 6. This CDR3 has 13 residues. CDR3 in DNA: TGTGCCAGTAGGGCAGGACAGGATTATGGCTACACCTTC. Translation gives CASRAGQDYGYTF.

The rearrangement links TRBV9 to TRBJ2-2; no firm D call. V lost 4 bases, J lost 1 base, and 17 bases lay in between. Germline V lookup: CDR1 SGDLS, CDR2 YYNGEE. This CDR3 comprises 17 residues. CDR3 loop: CASSLTLGWRNTGELFF. The CDR3 DNA reads TGTGCCAGCAGCCTAACATTGGGGTGGAGGAACACCGGGGAGCTGTTTTTT.

This clone was seen a few times. The rearrangement links TRBV2 to TRBJ2-4; unclear D gene. CDR3 length: 15 amino acids. Trimming pared 2 bases from V and 4 bases from J, leaving 12 bases between. Germline CDR1 and CDR2: SNHLY and FYNNEI. CDR3 bases: TGTGCCAGCAGTGAATTGGGCGACATAAAAAACATTCAGTACTTC. It translates to CASSELGDIKNIQYF.

V gene TRBV5-1 combines with J gene TRBJ1-1; D possibly corresponds to TRBD1 (5 bases). CDR1 and CDR2 from the germline V gene are SGHRS and YFSETQ. V dropped 0 bases and J dropped 4 bases, with 10 bases sitting between them. The CDR3 loop spans 14 amino acids. The CDR3 nucleotides are TGCGCCAGCAGCTTGGCCGGGGCCGGCACTGAAGCTTTCTTT. Protein product: CASSLAGAGTEAFF.

This clone was counted between two and nine times. V usage is TRBV4-2 and J usage is TRBJ2-3; D tentatively reads TRBD1 or TRBD2 (7 bases each). CDR3 size: 16 residues. Germline lookup yields CDR1 LGHNA and CDR2 YNFKEQ. With 1 base removed from V and 6 bases from J, the gap between germline ends came to 17 bases. CDR3 sequence: CASSQVEPGGGDTQYF. The CDR3 nucleotides are TGTGCCAGCAGCCAAGTCGAGCCAGGGGGAGGGGATACGCAGTATTTT.

The CDR3 region has the DNA TGTGCCAGCAGTGACGGGACACCGCTAGGGAACACTGAAGCTTTCTTT. Amino acids: CASSDGTPLGNTEAFF. The chain is built from TRBV6-1 and TRBJ1-1; D may be TRBD1 (6 bases). The CDR3 contains 16 residues. V was shortened by 3 bases and J by 1 base, with 15 bases between the two germline ends. Germline CDR1 is MNHNS and CDR2 is SASEGT.

The CDR3 here is CASSDRPYQETQYF. DNA for the CDR3: TGTGCCAGCAGTGATCGTCCGTACCAAGAGACCCAGTACTTC. The chain is built from TRBV2 and TRBJ2-5; no firm D call. Germline CDR1 is SNHLY and CDR2 is FYNNEI. The germline V and J ends were trimmed by 3 bases and 0 bases, with 8 bases remaining between them. This CDR3 contains 14 residues.

The V call is TRBV4-3, the J call TRBJ2-7, with D perhaps matching TRBD2 (6 bases). V lost 4 bases to trimming and J lost 5 bases, with 15 bases between them. This CDR3 is built from 14 residues. Looked up from germline, CDR1 is LGHNA and CDR2 is YSLEER. This chain's CDR3 is CASSPDTSIHEQYF. The CDR3 coding sequence is TGCGCCAGCAGCCCTGATACTAGCATCCACGAGCAGTACTTC.

The chain joins TRBV4-1 to TRBJ2-1; D may be TRBD1 or TRBD2 (5 bases each). Germline V gene data show CDR1 as MGHRA and CDR2 as YSYEKL. Trimming removed 4 bases at V and 4 bases at J, with 14 bases between. There are 15 residues in the CDR3. CDR3 nucleotides: TGCGCCAGCAGCCGAATCATTGGGGGTTACAATGAGCAGTTCTTC. It yields the protein CASSRIIGGYNEQFF.

The chain joins TRBV30 to TRBJ2-2; D not certain. The V and J ends lost 8 bases and 6 bases respectively, with 19 bases between them. The CDR3 length is 14 residues. From germline, CDR1 is GTSNPN and CDR2 SVGIG (reference sequence). The CDR3 DNA is TGTGCCAGTAGTACCCAGACCGGAGCCGGGGAGCTGTTTTTT. It specifies CASSTQTGAGELFF. The entire variable domain, with the rest obtained from reference TRBV30 and TRBJ2-2, is as follows: SQTIHQWPATLVQPVGSPLSLECTVEGTSNPNLYWYRQAAGRGLQLLFYSVGIGQISSEVPQNLSASRPQDRQFILSSKKLLLSDSGFYLCASSTQTGAGELFFGEGSRLTVL.

This clone has just a few counts. The chain uses TRBV5-4 and TRBJ2-7, with D perhaps matching TRBD2 (8 bases). CDR3 size: 15 residues. V gave up 10 bases and J gave up 5 bases, with 25 bases separating them. Germline lookup yields CDR1 SGHNT and CDR2 YYREEE (reference sequence). The CDR3: CAASRDSGRSNEQYF. The CDR3 DNA reads TGTGCCGCATCCCGGGACAGCGGGAGATCGAACGAGCAGTACTTC.

This chain links TRBV30 with TRBJ1-4; tentative D call: TRBD1 (5 bases). This CDR3 contains 16 residues. The V end lost 3 bases, the J end lost 7 bases, and 21 bases lay between the germline ends. In germline, CDR1 is GTSNPN, CDR2 SVGIG (reference sequence). CDR3 amino acids: CAWRNQRHPGGEKLFF. The CDR3 DNA reads TGTGCCTGGAGAAACCAAAGACATCCTGGGGGTGAAAAACTGTTTTTT.

The sample holds a few counts of this clone. The chain combines TRBV27 with TRBJ2-7; D uncertain. V was cut by 8 bases and J by 2 bases, with 7 bases left in between. CDR3 size: 11 residues. From germline, CDR1 is MNHEY and CDR2 SMNVEV (reference sequence). The CDR3 DNA reads TGTGCCAGCGAAGCAGCCTACGAGCAGTACTTC. Residues: CASEAAYEQYF.

This clone was seen more than once but under ten times. V and J are TRBV4-1 and TRBJ2-1; 12 bases fit TRBD2. V gave up 4 bases and J gave up 8 bases; unmatched junction bases: 12. Germline V lookup: CDR1 MGHRA, CDR2 YSYEKL. The CDR3 covers 17 residues. The CDR3, as DNA: TGCGCCAGCAGCCCCCTGAGCCGGCTAGCGGGGGGGTATGAGCAGTTCTTC. It specifies CASSPLSRLAGGYEQFF.